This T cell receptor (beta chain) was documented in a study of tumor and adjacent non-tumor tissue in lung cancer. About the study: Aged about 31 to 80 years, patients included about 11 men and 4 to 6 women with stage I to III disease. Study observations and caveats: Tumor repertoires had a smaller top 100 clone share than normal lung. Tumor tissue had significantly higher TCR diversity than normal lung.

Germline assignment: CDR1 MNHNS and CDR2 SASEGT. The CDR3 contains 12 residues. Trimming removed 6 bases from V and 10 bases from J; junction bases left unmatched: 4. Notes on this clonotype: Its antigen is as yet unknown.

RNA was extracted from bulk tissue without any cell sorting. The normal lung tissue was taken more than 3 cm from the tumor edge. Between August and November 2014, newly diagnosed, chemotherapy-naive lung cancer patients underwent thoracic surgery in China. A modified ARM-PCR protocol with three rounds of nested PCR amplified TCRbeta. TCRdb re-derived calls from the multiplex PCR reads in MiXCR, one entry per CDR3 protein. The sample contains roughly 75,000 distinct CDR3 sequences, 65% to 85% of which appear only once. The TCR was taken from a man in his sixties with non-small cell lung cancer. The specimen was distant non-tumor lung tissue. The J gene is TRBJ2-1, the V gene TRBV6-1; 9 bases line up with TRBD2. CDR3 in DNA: TGTGCCAGCAGGTCTCTAGCGGGAGAGCAGTTCTTC. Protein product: CASRSLAGEQFF.